This T cell receptor beta chain came from a study of T cells in Graves' hyperthyroidism and ophthalmopathy. Regarding the study as a whole: Blood also contained most expanded thyroid clonotypes above 0.001.

Regarding this clonotype: The antigen is not known.

Hyperthyroidism patients were newly diagnosed, had disease duration under 2 months, and were aged 18 to 65 years. The CDR3 is made up of 13 amino acids. Germline loops: CDR1 DFQATT, CDR2 SNEGSKA (reference sequence). TCR beta CDR3 regions were amplified from RNA transcripts. HTBI primers were the set used in a first-round RT-PCR of the TCR CDR3. TCRdb fed the multiplex PCR reads into MiXCR, producing one record per CDR3 protein. The sample has fewer than 750,000 distinct CDR3 sequences; around 42% are singletons. Sequenced input: peripheral blood or thyroid tissue (not recorded which). The sequence was collected from a woman aged 18-30 years with Graves' hyperthyroidism. The genes are TRBV20-1 and TRBJ2-3, with TRBD2 identical over 7 bases. With the DNA end fitting TRBJ2-7 better, the J assignment may be wrong. CDR3 nucleotide sequence: TGCAGTAAAATCAAGACTAGCACAGATACGCAGTACTTC. Its protein product is CSKIKTSTDTQYF.